The 3 T cell receptor beta chains reported below all come from one sample, sequenced in a study of Ad26.COV2.S vaccination and SARS-CoV-2 variants. Stated treatment: about 20 received Ad26.COV2.S at low or high dose, single or two shots; about 5 received placebo; per-sample allocation not given. Samples analyzed were those drawn on day 63 after the first vaccine or placebo injection. Profiled with immunoSEQ multiplex PCR; TCRdb holds only in-frame clones, not every one. This repertoire shows 380,000 or so clones, roughly 90% found once; its top ten account for about 4.6%. The input for sequencing was peripheral blood, taken in a trial of Ad26.COV2.S vaccine versus placebo. These receptors all come from a person between 18 and 65 years old who received the Ad26.COV2.S COVID-19 vaccine or a placebo.

This clone was detected a few times. The V gene is TRBV28, the J gene TRBJ2-5, with TRBD2 as a possible D gene (6 bases). Germline V gives CDR1 MDHEN, CDR2 SYDVKM. V shed 5 bases and J shed 2 bases, with 15 bases lying between them. The CDR3 totals 15 residues. CDR3 sequence reads: CASSPGGSGQETQYF. The CDR3 nucleotides are TGTGCCAGCAGTCCCGGGGGTAGCGGACAAGAGACCCAGTACTTC.

The chain couples TRBV2 to TRBJ2-1, with TRBD1 as a possible D gene (6 bases). The germline V gene encodes CDR1 SNHLY and CDR2 FYNNEI. This CDR3 spans 13 amino acids. V was trimmed by 5 bases and J by 12 bases, leaving 17 bases between them. As DNA, the CDR3 is TGTGCCAGCAGTCAAAGACAGGAAAAGGGGCAGTTCTTC. Its protein is CASSQRQEKGQFF.

The chain uses TRBV30 and TRBJ2-3; perhaps D is TRBD1 or TRBD2 (6 bases each). The CDR3 covers 12 residues. From germline, CDR1 is GTSNPN and CDR2 SVGIG (reference sequence). The V gene lost 1 base and the J gene lost 9 bases, with 11 bases spanning the gap. CDR3 region: CAWSGGAETQYF. DNA for the CDR3: TGTGCCTGGAGTGGGGGGGCCGAGACGCAGTATTTT.